The clone carrying this T cell receptor beta chain was found a few times. Its antigen is as yet unknown. This CDR3 has 13 residues. Looked up from germline, CDR1 is SQVTM and CDR2 is ANQGSEA. With 6 bases removed from V and 5 bases from J, the gap between germline ends came to 17 bases. This entry comes from a study of cytomegalovirus exposure and HLA in healthy donors. Findings and limits, study-wide: Immune exposure information comprised only CMV serostatus. V- and J-gene trimming in TCR beta was tied to a missense DCLRE1C variant by an analysis performed later.

Both 60 Vbeta primers and 13 Jbeta primers went into the PCR. Some clones are missing from TCRdb's copy, which holds only in-frame ones; the method was immunoSEQ multiplex PCR. The sample records over 20,000 clones, under 70% being singletons. This TCR was sampled from a woman in her forties or fifties in good health and CMV-seronegative. The V and J genes are TRBV29-1 and TRBJ2-7, with D tentatively TRBD1 (6 bases). The sample was PBMCs. CDR3 loop: CSVATQGRNEQYF. In DNA form, the CDR3 reads TGCAGCGTAGCCACACAGGGACGCAACGAGCAGTACTTC.